This TCR beta chain came from a study of vaccination and CD4 T cells after COVID-19. Study as a whole: Collection of post-vaccine samples followed dose two by a median roughly 72 days, spanning a range of 14 to 241. Either a CEFX pool, an HIV-1 Nef pool, or no peptide was added to control cultures. Overlapping peptides covering the spike proteins of SARS-CoV-2, HCoV-NL63, HCoV-OC43 and HCoV-229E were added to stimulate cells.

Cultured CD4+ T-cell DNA underwent Oncomine TCR Beta short-read sequencing. TCRdb used MiXCR to reprocess the PCR reads, holding one entry per CDR3 protein. The sample carries some 3,900 distinct CDR3 sequences, around 19% recorded once. Trimming removed 8 bases at V and 6 bases at J, with 14 bases between. The CDR3 has 13 residues. The V gene's germline CDR1 is MDHEN and CDR2 SYDVKM. The treatment denotes: approximately nine-day PBMC culture with coronavirus spike peptide pools or control peptides (ViraFEST assay). In the ViraFEST assay, peptide-pool expansion preceded TCR sequencing of expanded clonotypes. Turning to this clonotype: Its antigen is still unknown.

Sequencing was performed on CD4+ T cells from blood, cultured in vitro. The chain has TRBV28 and TRBJ2-1, with a tentative D call TRBD2 (6 bases). The sequence was obtained from a human donor who had recovered from COVID-19. CDR3 protein: CASDTGTVNEQFF. The CDR3, as DNA: TGTGCCAGCGATACCGGGACTGTCAATGAGCAGTTCTTC.